The entry that follows covers one T cell receptor (beta chain) sequence. Its antigen is unknown. The table came from immunoSEQ multiplex PCR; TCRdb's copy has only in-frame clones and leaves some out. The sample includes around 83,000 clones, around three quarters of them seen just once. This sample was taken from a study of T cells in localized non-small cell lung cancer. Findings of the study overall: Peak T cell clonality was found in uninvolved adjacent lung, exceeding tumor. A median around 57 of the top 100 tumor clones appeared in adjacent lung.

Germline-derived CDR1 and CDR2 are SGHAT and FQNNGV. The CDR3 consists of 15 residues. The trim removed 10 bases at V and 2 bases at J, leaving 12 bases unmatched. The chain employs TRBV11-2 and TRBJ2-3, with 7 bases lining up with TRBD1. The receptor comes from a man between 40 and 75 years old with stage II squamous cell lung carcinoma. Here the sequenced sample was PBMCs, taken before any cancer treatment. The CDR3 DNA sequence: TGTGCCACGACAACAGGACAGGATCTCACAGATACGCAGTATTTT. It specifies CATTTGQDLTDTQYF. Using reference TRBV11-2 and TRBJ2-3 for the parts outside the CDR3, the full variable domain is EAGVAQSPRYKIIEKRQSVAFWCNPISGHATLYWYQQILGQGPKLLIQFQNNGVVDDSQLPKDRFSAERLKGVDSTLKIQPAKLEDSAVYLCATTTGQDLTDTQYFGPGTRLTVL.